The 19 T cell receptor beta chains given below trace back to one sample, sequenced in a study of T cell changes during pregnancy in multiple sclerosis. Only in-frame clones appear in the TCRdb table, and some are missing; sequencing was by immunoSEQ multiplex PCR. The sample includes around 120,000 clones, approximately 90% of them seen just once. The sequencing here drew on peripheral blood, taken after pregnancy. Source of these receptors: a female donor with multiple sclerosis, enrolled in a pregnancy study.

The chain carries TRBV7-2 and TRBJ1-5, with D hard to call. CDR3 size: 12 residues. Germline loops: CDR1 SGHTA, CDR2 FQGNSA. The germline V and J ends were trimmed by 5 bases and 6 bases, with 8 bases remaining between them. The chain's CDR3 is CASSERAQPQHF. The CDR3 nucleotides are TGTGCCAGCAGCGAGAGGGCTCAGCCCCAGCATTTT.

The gene calls are TRBV30 and TRBJ2-2; 12 bases agree with TRBD2. With 5 bases clipped from V and 5 bases from J, the junction kept 3 bases outside the gene matches. CDR3 size: 14 residues. The germline CDR1 and CDR2 sequences are GTSNPN and SVGIG (reference sequence). CDR3 DNA: TGTGCCTGGGGACTAGCGGGGTGGACCGGGGAGCTGTTTTTT. As protein: CAWGLAGWTGELFF. Drawing the rest from reference TRBV30 and TRBJ2-2, the complete variable domain is SQTIHQWPATLVQPVGSPLSLECTVEGTSNPNLYWYRQAAGRGLQLLFYSVGIGQISSEVPQNLSASRPQDRQFILSSKKLLLSDSGFYLCAWGLAGWTGELFFGEGSRLTVL.

This sequence joins TRBV18 and TRBJ1-4; the D is unclear. Germline V gene data show CDR1 as KGHSH and CDR2 as LQKENI. Trimming removed 3 bases at V and 5 bases at J, with 7 bases between. The CDR3 runs to 13 residues. CDR3 nucleotides: TGTGCCAGCTCACCCGACACGAATGAAAAACTGTTTTTT. Amino acid sequence: CASSPDTNEKLFF.

The chain employs TRBV29-1 and TRBJ2-5; maybe TRBD2 (5 bases). V was cut by 4 bases and J by 5 bases, with 11 bases left in between. Germline CDR1 and CDR2: SQVTM and ANQGSEA. CDR3 length: 12 amino acids. The CDR3 region is CSVVGRRETQYF. The CDR3 bases are TGCAGCGTTGTAGGCCGGAGGGAGACCCAGTACTTC. Combining the CDR3 with reference TRBV29-1 and TRBJ2-5 gives the whole variable domain SAVISQKPSRDICQRGTSLTIQCQVDSQVTMMFWYRQQPGQSLTLIATANQGSEATYESGFVIDKFPISRPNLTFSTLTVSNMSPEDSSIYLCSVVGRRETQYFGPGTRLLVL.

This chain uses TRBV5-1 with TRBJ2-3; perhaps TRBD1 as D (7 bases). The CDR3 is 19 residues long. V lost 3 bases to trimming and J lost 1 base, with 24 bases between them. Germline V gives CDR1 SGHRS, CDR2 YFSETQ. DNA for the CDR3: TGCGCCAGCAGCTCTTCCCATACTATTCAGGGGGGCGGCACAGATACGCAGTATTTT. Its protein is CASSSSHTIQGGGTDTQYF.

This clone was detected once. The chain uses TRBV28 and TRBJ1-2; D ambiguous. V was trimmed by 4 bases and J by 4 bases, leaving 7 bases between them. Germline assignment: CDR1 MDHEN and CDR2 SYDVKM. The CDR3 is 12 residues long. Here the CDR3 reads CASSSSFYGYTF. Written as DNA, the CDR3 is TGTGCCAGCAGTTCTTCCTTCTATGGCTACACCTTC.

The chain has TRBV6-5 and TRBJ1-1; no reliable D call. The V end was cut by 5 bases, the J end by 1 base, with 8 bases between. In germline, CDR1 is MNHEY, CDR2 SVGAGI. The CDR3 has 13 amino acids. As DNA, the CDR3 is TGTGCCAGCAGTGGGCCTCGGAACACTGAAGCTTTCTTT. Protein product: CASSGPRNTEAFF.

This chain uses TRBV5-1 with TRBJ1-3, with TRBD1 identical over 10 bases. Germline V CDR1 and CDR2: SGHRS, YFSETQ. With 4 bases clipped from V and 4 bases from J, the junction kept 14 bases outside the gene matches. The CDR3 loop spans 18 amino acids. The chain's CDR3 is CASSPFGQGGTGGNTIYF. The CDR3 DNA follows: TGCGCCAGCAGCCCGTTCGGACAGGGGGGGACTGGAGGAAACACCATATATTTT.

The J gene is TRBJ2-5, the V gene TRBV2; TRBD1 matches 11 bases. The CDR3 runs 14 residues. With V trimmed by 5 bases and J by 4 bases, 3 bases remained unmatched. The germline gives CDR1 SNHLY, CDR2 FYNNEI. The CDR3 bases are TGTGCCAGCAGTAGGACAGGGGGCTTAGAGACCCAGTACTTC. Its protein is CASSRTGGLETQYF.

This chain connects TRBV7-9 to TRBJ2-1, with TRBD1 matching over 7 bases. This CDR3 is built from 13 residues. CDR1 and CDR2 (germline): SEHNR, FQNEAQ (reference sequence). V lost 2 bases, J lost 14 bases, and 9 bases stayed unmatched. CDR3 residues: CASSLLNRDSEFF. Here the CDR3 DNA reads TGTGCCAGCAGCTTACTCAACCGGGACAGTGAGTTCTTC.

The genes are TRBV2 and TRBJ2-7; TRBD1 agrees at 12 bases. The CDR3 is made up of 15 amino acids. The V gene's germline CDR1 is SNHLY and CDR2 FYNNEI. Trimming removed 4 bases from V and 6 bases from J; junction bases left unmatched: 7. For the CDR3, the DNA is TGTGCCAGCAGTGCCACCGGGACAGGGGGCGGCGAGCAGTACTTC. Residues: CASSATGTGGGEQYF.

Worth noting for this clone: The same CDR3 can be traced to other DNA sequences in this sample. The chain links TRBV4-2 to TRBJ2-3; the D is unclear. The CDR3 is 14 residues long. V was cut by 0 bases and J by 0 bases, with 4 bases left in between. Germline V gene lookup returns CDR1 LGHNA and CDR2 YNFKEQ. CDR3 region: CASSQDPSTDTQYF. Here the CDR3 DNA reads TGTGCCAGCAGCCAAGACCCTAGCACAGATACGCAGTATTTT.

The chain joins TRBV18 to TRBJ2-7, with TRBD1 identical over 8 bases. Germline assignment: CDR1 KGHSH and CDR2 LQKENI. After removal of 6 bases from V and 0 bases from J, the junction contained 4 bases not matched to a gene. This CDR3 spans 14 amino acids. For the CDR3, the DNA is TGTGCCAGCTCGGGGACAGGTAGCTCCTACGAGCAGTACTTC. Translating it yields CASSGTGSSYEQYF.

The J gene is TRBJ1-4, the V gene TRBV5-1; TRBD1 might be the D (5 bases). With 0 bases removed from V and 0 bases from J, the gap between germline ends came to 6 bases. CDR1 is SGHRS and CDR2 is YFSETQ in the germline V gene. The CDR3 runs to 15 residues. This CDR3 reads CASSLEGATNEKLFF. CDR3 bases: TGCGCCAGCAGCTTGGAAGGGGCAACTAATGAAAAACTGTTTTTT.

The chain carries TRBV27 and TRBJ1-1; TRBD1 matches at 7 bases. This CDR3 contains 14 residues. The V gene end was trimmed by 8 bases and the J gene end by 1 base; junction bases not matched to a gene: 7. Per the germline V gene, CDR1 is MNHEY and CDR2 is SMNVEV (reference sequence). The CDR3 bases are TGTGCCAGCTACCACAGGGGATGGAACACTGAAGCTTTCTTT. This codes for CASYHRGWNTEAFF.

The CDR3 sequence: CASSQGLVSYEQFF. The CDR3 DNA follows: TGCGCCAGCAGCCAGGGGCTGGTGAGTTATGAGCAGTTCTTC. J is TRBJ2-1 and V is TRBV4-1; perhaps TRBD1 as D (5 bases). Germline V gives CDR1 MGHRA, CDR2 YSYEKL. V lost 3 bases, J lost 8 bases, and 14 bases lay in between. The CDR3 runs to 14 residues.

This sequence joins TRBV5-1 and TRBJ2-7; 15 positions agree with TRBD2. Germline assignment: CDR1 SGHRS and CDR2 YFSETQ. CDR3 length: 19 residues. With 1 base clipped from V and 2 bases from J, the junction kept 10 bases outside the gene matches. CDR3 coding DNA: TGCGCCAGCAGCTTGACGGTTGGGACTAGCGGGGGGACCGCCTACGAGCAGTACTTC. Its protein is CASSLTVGTSGGTAYEQYF.

This clone was recorded once. The CDR3 spells CASSSSSSYNSPLHF. The CDR3 DNA reads as TGTGCCAGCAGTTCTAGCAGCTCCTATAATTCACCCCTCCACTTT. The chain employs TRBV25-1 and TRBJ1-6; D uncertain. The CDR3 is 15 amino acids. Germline CDR1 MGHDK, CDR2 SYGVNS. V lost 5 bases and J 0 bases, leaving 8 bases between the germline ends.

CDR3 amino acids: CASSLETHREAFF. The CDR3 bases are TGTGCCAGCAGCTTGGAGACCCACAGAGAAGCTTTCTTT. The chain uses TRBV5-4 and TRBJ1-1; D gene ambiguous. CDR1 SGHNT and CDR2 YYREEE come from the germline V gene (reference sequence). With 0 bases removed from V and 8 bases from J, the gap between germline ends came to 11 bases. The CDR3 is 13 amino acids.